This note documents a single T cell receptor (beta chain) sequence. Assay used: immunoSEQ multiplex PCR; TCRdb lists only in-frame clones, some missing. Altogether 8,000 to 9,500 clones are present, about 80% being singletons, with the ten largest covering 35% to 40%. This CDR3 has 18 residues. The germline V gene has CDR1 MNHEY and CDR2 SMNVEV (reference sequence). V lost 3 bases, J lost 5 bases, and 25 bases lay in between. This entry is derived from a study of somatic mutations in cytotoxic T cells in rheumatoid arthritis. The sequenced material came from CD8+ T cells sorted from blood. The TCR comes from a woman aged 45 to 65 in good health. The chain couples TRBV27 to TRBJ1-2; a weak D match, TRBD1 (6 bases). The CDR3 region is CASSFFPGQGSVLYGYTF. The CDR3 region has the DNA TGTGCCAGCAGTTTCTTCCCAGGGCAGGGGTCCGTCCTATATGGCTACACCTTC.